These 8 T cell receptor beta chains were all obtained from the same sample, sequenced in a study of OX40 agonist ivuxolimab in advanced cancers. Repertoires were generated with immunoSEQ multiplex PCR, while TCRdb's copy carries only in-frame clones and drops some. In the table there are 76,000 or so clones, around 85% of which are singletons. The material was CD4+ or CD8+ T cells sorted from blood, obtained in a trial of the OX40 agonist ivuxolimab. Source of these receptors: an adult with an advanced solid tumor such as melanoma, head and neck, liver or kidney cancer.

This chain joins TRBV30 and TRBJ1-4; no clear D gene. The germline gives CDR1 GTSNPN, CDR2 SVGIG (reference sequence). V was clipped by 3 bases and J by 4 bases, with 9 bases between them. This CDR3 is built from 13 residues. The CDR3 sequence is CAWSTSFNEKLFF. CDR3 in DNA: TGTGCCTGGAGCACCTCATTTAATGAAAAACTGTTTTTT. Together with reference TRBV30 and TRBJ1-4, the CDR3 gives the full variable domain: SQTIHQWPATLVQPVGSPLSLECTVEGTSNPNLYWYRQAAGRGLQLLFYSVGIGQISSEVPQNLSASRPQDRQFILSSKKLLLSDSGFYLCAWSTSFNEKLFFGSGTQLSVL.

This sequence joins TRBV15 and TRBJ1-5; weak D call: TRBD1 (6 bases). Germline-derived CDR1 and CDR2 are LNHNV and YYDKDF (reference sequence). V lost 7 bases and J lost 4, with 17 bases in between. This CDR3 is built from 15 residues. CDR3 nucleotide sequence: TGTGCCACCACCCAAACCATGGACAGTAATCAGCCCCAGCATTTT. Its translation is CATTQTMDSNQPQHF.

This rearrangement joins TRBV7-2 to TRBJ1-2; TRBD1 matches 9 bases. V trimming: 5 bases; J trimming: 3 bases; junction bases outside the gene matches: 4. The CDR3 sequence is 14 residues long. The germline gives CDR1 SGHTA, CDR2 FQGNSA. CDR3: CASSPGQGHYGYTF. CDR3 sequence (DNA): TGTGCCAGCAGCCCGGGACAGGGCCACTATGGCTACACCTTC.

The chain has TRBV19 and TRBJ1-2; D not certain. CDR1 and CDR2 (germline): LNHDA, SQIVND (reference sequence). The CDR3 runs to 14 residues. Trimming pared 2 bases from V and 4 bases from J, leaving 11 bases between. Here the CDR3 reads CASSILGPGYGYTF. CDR3 in DNA: TGTGCCAGTAGTATATTGGGTCCCGGCTATGGCTACACCTTC.

This clone was found once. The chain employs TRBV6-6 and TRBJ2-2; 8 bases are a match to TRBD2. The germline CDR1 and CDR2 sequences are MNHNY and SVGAGI (reference sequence). V was pared by 6 bases and J by 3 bases, with 6 bases of the junction left unmatched. CDR3 length: 15 residues. DNA of the CDR3: TGTGCCAGCAGCAAGACTAGCGTTGACACCGGGGAGCTGTTTTTT. Protein: CASSKTSVDTGELFF.

This chain uses TRBV6-5 with TRBJ2-2; D perhaps matches TRBD2 (6 bases). Germline CDR1 MNHEY, CDR2 SVGAGI. Trimming took 7 bases from V and 2 from J, leaving 11 bases between them. The CDR3 spans 14 residues. Here the CDR3 reads CASTGTPNTGELFF. CDR3 in DNA: TGTGCCAGCACCGGGACTCCTAACACCGGGGAGCTGTTTTTT.

V is TRBV27 and J is TRBJ1-1; 7 bases agree with TRBD1. This CDR3 comprises 15 residues. V shed 5 bases, J shed 6 bases, and the junction held 12 bases outside the gene matches. Germline V gene lookup returns CDR1 MNHEY and CDR2 SMNVEV (reference sequence). The CDR3 loop is CASSLGDRARAEAFF. The CDR3 DNA reads as TGTGCCAGCAGTCTAGGGGACAGAGCTAGGGCTGAAGCTTTCTTT.

V usage is TRBV15 and J usage is TRBJ1-2; no clear D. V shed 2 bases and J shed 7 bases, with 11 bases lying between them. Germline CDR1 LNHNV, CDR2 YYDKDF (reference sequence). The CDR3 extends over 13 amino acids. CDR3: CATSRHSPIGYTF. The CDR3, as DNA: TGTGCCACCAGCAGACACTCCCCTATTGGCTACACCTTC.